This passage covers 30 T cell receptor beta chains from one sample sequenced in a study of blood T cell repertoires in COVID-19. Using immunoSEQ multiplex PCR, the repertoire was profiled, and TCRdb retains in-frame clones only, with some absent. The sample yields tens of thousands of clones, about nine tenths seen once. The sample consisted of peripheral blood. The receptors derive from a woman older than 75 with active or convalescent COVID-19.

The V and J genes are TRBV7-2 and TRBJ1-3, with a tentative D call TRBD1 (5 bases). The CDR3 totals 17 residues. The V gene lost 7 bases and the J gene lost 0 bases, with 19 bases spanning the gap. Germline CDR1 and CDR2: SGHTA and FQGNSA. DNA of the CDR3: TGTGCCAGCATCAATTGGGGGGTTGGGATCTCTGGAAACACCATATATTTT. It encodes CASINWGVGISGNTIYF.

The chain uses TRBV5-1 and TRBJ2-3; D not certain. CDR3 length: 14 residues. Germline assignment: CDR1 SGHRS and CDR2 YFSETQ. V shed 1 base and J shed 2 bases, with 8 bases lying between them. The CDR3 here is CASSLILFTDTQYF. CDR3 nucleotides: TGCGCCAGCAGCTTGATTCTTTTCACAGATACGCAGTATTTT. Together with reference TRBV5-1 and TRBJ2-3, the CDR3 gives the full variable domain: KAGVTQTPRYLIKTRGQQVTLSCSPISGHRSVSWYQQTPGQGLQFLFEYFSETQRNKGNFPGRFSGRQFSNSRSEMNVSTLELGDSALYLCASSLILFTDTQYFGPGTRLTVL.

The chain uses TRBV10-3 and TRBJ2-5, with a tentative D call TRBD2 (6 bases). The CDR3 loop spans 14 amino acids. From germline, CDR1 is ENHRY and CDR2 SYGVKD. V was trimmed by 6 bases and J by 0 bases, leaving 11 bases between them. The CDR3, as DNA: TGTGCCATCAGCTCCGCGGGGAACCAAGAGACCCAGTACTTC. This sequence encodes CAISSAGNQETQYF.

The DNA for the CDR3 is TGCAGCGTCCGGACAGGGAACTATGGCTACACCTTC. Translation: CSVRTGNYGYTF. The chain has TRBV29-1 and TRBJ1-2; TRBD1 agrees at 8 bases. Looked up from germline, CDR1 is SQVTM and CDR2 is ANQGSEA. The trim removed 6 bases at V and 2 bases at J, leaving 2 bases unmatched. CDR3 length: 12 amino acids.

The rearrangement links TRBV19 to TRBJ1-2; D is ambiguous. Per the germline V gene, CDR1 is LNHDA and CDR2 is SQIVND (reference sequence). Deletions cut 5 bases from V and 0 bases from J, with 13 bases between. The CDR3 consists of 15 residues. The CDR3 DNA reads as TGTGCCAGTAGTTCCCCGGGAGCCCCTAACTATGGCTACACCTTC. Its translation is CASSSPGAPNYGYTF.

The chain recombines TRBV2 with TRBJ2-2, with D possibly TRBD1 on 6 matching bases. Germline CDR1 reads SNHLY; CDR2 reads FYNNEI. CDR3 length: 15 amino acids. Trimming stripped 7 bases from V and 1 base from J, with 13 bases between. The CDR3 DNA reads TGTGCCAGCAACCCGACAGGCATGAACACCGGGGAGCTGTTTTTT. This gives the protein CASNPTGMNTGELFF. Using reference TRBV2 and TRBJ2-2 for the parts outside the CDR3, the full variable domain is EPEVTQTPSHQVTQMGQEVILRCVPISNHLYFYWYRQILGQKVEFLVSFYNNEISEKSEIFDDQFSVERPDGSNFTLKIRSTKLEDSAMYFCASNPTGMNTGELFFGEGSRLTVL.

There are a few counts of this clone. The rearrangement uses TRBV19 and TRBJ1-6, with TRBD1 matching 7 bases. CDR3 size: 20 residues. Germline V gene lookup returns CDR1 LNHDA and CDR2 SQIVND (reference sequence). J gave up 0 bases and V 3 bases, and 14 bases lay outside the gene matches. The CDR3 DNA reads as TGTGCCAGTAGTATGGGACAGCCGGATGAGGACAGCTCCTATAATTCACCCCTCCACTTT. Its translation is CASSMGQPDEDSSYNSPLHF.

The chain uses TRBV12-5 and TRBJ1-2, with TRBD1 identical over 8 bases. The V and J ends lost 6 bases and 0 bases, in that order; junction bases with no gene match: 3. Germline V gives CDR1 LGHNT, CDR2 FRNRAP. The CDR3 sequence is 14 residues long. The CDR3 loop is CASGPTGANYGYTF. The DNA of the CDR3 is TGTGCTAGTGGACCGACAGGGGCTAACTATGGCTACACCTTC.

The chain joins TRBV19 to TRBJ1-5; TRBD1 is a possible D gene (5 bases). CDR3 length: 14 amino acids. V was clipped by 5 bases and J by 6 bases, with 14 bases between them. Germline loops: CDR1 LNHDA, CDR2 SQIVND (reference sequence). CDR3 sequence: CASSDTPGLQPQHF. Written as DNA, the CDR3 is TGTGCCAGTAGTGACACACCGGGACTTCAGCCCCAGCATTTT.

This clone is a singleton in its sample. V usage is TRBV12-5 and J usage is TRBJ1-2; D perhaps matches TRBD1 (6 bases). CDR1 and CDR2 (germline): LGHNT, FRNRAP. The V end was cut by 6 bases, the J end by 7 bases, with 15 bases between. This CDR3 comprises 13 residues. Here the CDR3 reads CASGRDIVFGYTF. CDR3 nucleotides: TGTGCTAGTGGCCGGGACATCGTCTTTGGCTACACCTTC.

Here the CDR3 DNA reads TGTGCCAGCAGCCCCGGGACAGGGTATGTTCAGCCCCAGCATTTT. It codes for CASSPGTGYVQPQHF. This sequence joins TRBV7-8 and TRBJ1-5; 9 bases agree with TRBD1. The germline V gene has CDR1 SGHVS and CDR2 FQNEAQ. V was pared by 5 bases and J by 6 bases, with 8 bases of the junction left unmatched. The CDR3 is made up of 15 amino acids.

The CDR3 loop is CASSPSAGAPNEQFF. In DNA, the CDR3 is TGTGCCAGCTCACCATCAGCGGGGGCCCCCAATGAGCAGTTCTTC. This sequence joins TRBV18 and TRBJ2-1, with 8 bases aligning to TRBD2. There are 15 residues in the CDR3. In germline, CDR1 is KGHSH, CDR2 LQKENI. Trimming at V came to 2 bases and at J to 6 bases, leaving 6 bases not matched to a gene.

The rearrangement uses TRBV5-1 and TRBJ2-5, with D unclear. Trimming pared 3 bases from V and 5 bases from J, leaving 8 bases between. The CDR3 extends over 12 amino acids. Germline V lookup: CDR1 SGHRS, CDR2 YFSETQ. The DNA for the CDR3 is TGCGCCAGCAGCTCCCCTGTGGAGACCCAGTACTTC. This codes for CASSSPVETQYF.

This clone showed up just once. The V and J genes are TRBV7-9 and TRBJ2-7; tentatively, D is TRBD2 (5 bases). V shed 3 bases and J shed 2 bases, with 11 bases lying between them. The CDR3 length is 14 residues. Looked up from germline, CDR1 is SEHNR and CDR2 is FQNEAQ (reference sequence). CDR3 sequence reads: CASSFLIGAYEQYF. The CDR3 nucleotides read TGTGCCAGCAGCTTCCTTATCGGGGCCTACGAGCAGTACTTC.

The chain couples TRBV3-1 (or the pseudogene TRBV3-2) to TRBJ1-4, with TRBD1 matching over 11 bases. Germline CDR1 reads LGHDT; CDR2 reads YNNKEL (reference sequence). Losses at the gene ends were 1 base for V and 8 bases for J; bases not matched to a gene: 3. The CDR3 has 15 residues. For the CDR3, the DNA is TGTGCCAGCAGCCAAGCCGGGACAGGGGGAGAAAAACTGTTTTTT. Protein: CASSQAGTGGEKLFF.

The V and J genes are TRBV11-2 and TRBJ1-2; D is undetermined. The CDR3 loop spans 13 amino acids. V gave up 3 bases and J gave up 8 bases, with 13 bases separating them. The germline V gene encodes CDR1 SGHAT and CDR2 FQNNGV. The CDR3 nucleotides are TGTGCCAGCAGCTTGGCAGGCCTCCTCGGCTACACCTTC. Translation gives CASSLAGLLGYTF.

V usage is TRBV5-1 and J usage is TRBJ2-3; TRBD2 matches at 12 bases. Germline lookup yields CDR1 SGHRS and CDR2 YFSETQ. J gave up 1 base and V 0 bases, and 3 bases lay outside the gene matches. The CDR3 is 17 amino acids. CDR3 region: CASSLDPSGGGTDTQYF. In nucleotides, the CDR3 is TGCGCCAGCAGCTTGGATCCTAGCGGGGGGGGCACAGATACGCAGTATTTT. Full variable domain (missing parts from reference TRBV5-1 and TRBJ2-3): KAGVTQTPRYLIKTRGQQVTLSCSPISGHRSVSWYQQTPGQGLQFLFEYFSETQRNKGNFPGRFSGRQFSNSRSEMNVSTLELGDSALYLCASSLDPSGGGTDTQYFGPGTRLTVL.

In DNA form, the CDR3 reads TGTGCCAGCGGCTCTCGGGACAGCTCCTACGAGCAGTACTTC. Amino acid sequence: CASGSRDSSYEQYF. This rearrangement joins TRBV27 to TRBJ2-7, with 7 nucleotides matching TRBD1. V shed 8 bases, J shed 0 bases, and the junction held 7 bases outside the gene matches. The CDR3 is 14 amino acids. The germline V gene encodes CDR1 MNHEY and CDR2 SMNVEV (reference sequence).

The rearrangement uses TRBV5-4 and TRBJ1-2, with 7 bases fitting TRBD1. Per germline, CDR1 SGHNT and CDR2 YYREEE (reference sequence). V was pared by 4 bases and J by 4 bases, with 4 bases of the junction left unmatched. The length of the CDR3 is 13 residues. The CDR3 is CASSLTGFYGYTF. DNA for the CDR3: TGTGCCAGCAGCCTGACAGGGTTCTATGGCTACACCTTC.

CDR3 sequence: CASSWGDSDSPLHF. The CDR3 region has the DNA TGCGCCAGCAGCTGGGGGGACTCGGATTCACCCCTCCACTTT. The chain is built from TRBV5-1 and TRBJ1-6, with D perhaps matching TRBD1 (5 bases). V was trimmed by 3 bases and J by 8 bases, leaving 12 bases between them. The CDR3 is 14 amino acids. In germline, CDR1 is SGHRS, CDR2 YFSETQ.

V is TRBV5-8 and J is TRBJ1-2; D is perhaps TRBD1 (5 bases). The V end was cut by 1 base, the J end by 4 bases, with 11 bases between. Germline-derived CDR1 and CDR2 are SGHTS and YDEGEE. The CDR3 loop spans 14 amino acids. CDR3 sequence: CASSLFRGTYGYTF. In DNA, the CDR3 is TGTGCCAGCAGCTTGTTCCGGGGGACCTATGGCTACACCTTC.

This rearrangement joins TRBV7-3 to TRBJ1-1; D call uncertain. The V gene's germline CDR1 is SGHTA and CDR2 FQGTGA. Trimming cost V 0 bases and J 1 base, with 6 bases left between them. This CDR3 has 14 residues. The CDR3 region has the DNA TGTGCCAGCAGCTTAACTCGGGGGAACACTGAAGCTTTCTTT. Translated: CASSLTRGNTEAFF.

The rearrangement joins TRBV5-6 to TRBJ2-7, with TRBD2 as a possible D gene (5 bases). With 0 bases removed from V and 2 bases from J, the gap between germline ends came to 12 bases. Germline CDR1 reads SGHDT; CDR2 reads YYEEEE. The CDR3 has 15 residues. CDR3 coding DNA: TGTGCCAGCAGCTTGGGGGTGAGGGCCCCCTACGAGCAGTACTTC. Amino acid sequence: CASSLGVRAPYEQYF.

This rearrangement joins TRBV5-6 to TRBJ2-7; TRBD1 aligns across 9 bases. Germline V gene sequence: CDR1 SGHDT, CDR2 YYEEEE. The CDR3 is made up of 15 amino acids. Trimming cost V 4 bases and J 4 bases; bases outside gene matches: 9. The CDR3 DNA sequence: TGTGCCAGCAGCCTAAAACCGGGACAGGGTTACGAGCAGTACTTC. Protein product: CASSLKPGQGYEQYF.

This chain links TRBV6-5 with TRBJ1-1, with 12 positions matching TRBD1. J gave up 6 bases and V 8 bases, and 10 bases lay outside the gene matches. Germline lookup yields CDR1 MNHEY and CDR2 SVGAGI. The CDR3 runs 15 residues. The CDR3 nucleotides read TGTGCCAGCCGGGACAGGGGGCGCGATTCCTCTGAAGCTTTCTTT. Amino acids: CASRDRGRDSSEAFF.

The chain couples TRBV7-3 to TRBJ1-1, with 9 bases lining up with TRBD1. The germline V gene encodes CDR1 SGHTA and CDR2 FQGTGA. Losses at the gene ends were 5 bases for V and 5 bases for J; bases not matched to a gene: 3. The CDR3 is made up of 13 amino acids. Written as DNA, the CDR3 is TGTGCCAGCAGCCGGGACAGGGTGACTGAAGCTTTCTTT. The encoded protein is CASSRDRVTEAFF.

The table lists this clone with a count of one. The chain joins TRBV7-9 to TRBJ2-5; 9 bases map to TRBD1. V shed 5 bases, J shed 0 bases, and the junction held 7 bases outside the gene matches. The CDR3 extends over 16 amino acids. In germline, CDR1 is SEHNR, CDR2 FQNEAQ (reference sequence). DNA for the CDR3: TGTGCCAGCAGCACCCCCGGGACAGGGAACCAAGAGACCCAGTACTTC. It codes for CASSTPGTGNQETQYF.

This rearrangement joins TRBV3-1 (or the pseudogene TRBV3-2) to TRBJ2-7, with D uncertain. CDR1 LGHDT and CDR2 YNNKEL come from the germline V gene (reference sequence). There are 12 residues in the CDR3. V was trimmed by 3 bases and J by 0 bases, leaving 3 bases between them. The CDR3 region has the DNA TGTGCCAGCAGCCACCTCTCCTACGAGCAGTACTTC. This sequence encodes CASSHLSYEQYF.

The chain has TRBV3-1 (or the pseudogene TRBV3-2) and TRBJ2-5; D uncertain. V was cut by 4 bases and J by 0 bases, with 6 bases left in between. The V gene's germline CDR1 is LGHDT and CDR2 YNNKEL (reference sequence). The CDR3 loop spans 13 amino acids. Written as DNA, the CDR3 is TGTGCCAGCAGCCGAAGCAACCAAGAGACCCAGTACTTC. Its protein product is CASSRSNQETQYF.

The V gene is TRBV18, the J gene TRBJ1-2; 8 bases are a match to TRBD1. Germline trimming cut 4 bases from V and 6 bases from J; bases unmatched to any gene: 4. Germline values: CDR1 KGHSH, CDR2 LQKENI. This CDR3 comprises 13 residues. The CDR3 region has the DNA TGTGCCAGCTCACTGCAGGGGGCCCATGGCTACACCTTC. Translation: CASSLQGAHGYTF. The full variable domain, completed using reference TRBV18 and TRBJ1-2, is NAGVMQNPRHLVRRRGQEARLRCSPMKGHSHVYWYRQLPEEGLKFMVYLQKENIIDESGMPKERFSAEFPKEGPSILRIQQVVRGDSAAYFCASSLQGAHGYTFGSGTRLTVV.